This T cell receptor beta chain emerged from a study of beta chain features in type 1 diabetes. Study-wide results and caveats: Moderate but significant shortening of TCRB CDR3s was recorded in all four CD4+ subsets from Type 1 diabetes patients. Possibly, sequencing cDNA over-represented cells that had high TCR expression levels.

CDR1 and CDR2 from the germline V gene are SGHRS and YFSETQ. The junction had 2 bases not matched to a gene; V was cut back by 3 bases and J by 0 bases. CDR3 length equals 15 residues. Concerning this clone itself: The antigen is unknown.

Sorting that relied on CD45RO/CCR7/CD25/CD127/CD95/CD27 yielded CD4+ naive, central memory, regulatory and stem cell-like memory cells. The entirety of the isolated RNA underwent reverse transcription, so expressed TCRB transcripts were sequenced. Deep immunoSEQ sequencing covered naive, central memory and regulatory T cell samples. Sequencing was performed with immunoSEQ multiplex PCR; in TCRdb, only in-frame clones are kept and a portion is missing. Of tens of thousands of clones in the sample, approximately 60% are singletons; the top ten hold about 1.7%. The clonotype was recovered from a young man with type 1 diabetes. Some clones in this sample may be carry-over from other donors' samples. Material: Tregs from blood. The chain carries TRBV5-1 and TRBJ2-1, with 8 bases fitting TRBD1. CDR3 in DNA: TGCGCCAGCAGCTGGACAGGGCTCTCCTACAATGAGCAGTTCTTC. Translating it yields CASSWTGLSYNEQFF.